The 9 T cell receptor beta chains below were found in one sample sequenced in a study of shared clonotypes between healthy human individuals. Profiling relied on immunoSEQ multiplex PCR, and the TCRdb table lists in-frame clones only, not all of them. The sample has over 1.4 million clones, around 97% seen once; the top ten hold roughly 1.2%. Sequenced material: naive CD4+ T cells sorted from blood. Specified subset: CD45RA+ positively selected. These receptor sequences come from a man in his thirties or forties in good health.

This clone was seen once. This chain connects TRBV19 to TRBJ2-3, with D perhaps matching TRBD1 or TRBD2 (5 bases each). V was pared by 4 bases and J by 8 bases, with 19 bases between. Germline V lookup: CDR1 LNHDA, CDR2 SQIVND (reference sequence). The CDR3 has 15 residues. The CDR3 DNA sequence: TGTGCCAGTAGTAAAGCGGCAGGGTCAGCAGGTACGCAGTATTTT. Translating gives CASSKAAGSAGTQYF.

This chain links TRBV7-9 with TRBJ2-7; D gene uncertain. This CDR3 is built from 14 residues. The germline V and J ends were trimmed by 5 bases and 0 bases, with 11 bases remaining between them. Germline-derived CDR1 and CDR2 are SEHNR and FQNEAQ (reference sequence). The CDR3 sequence is CASSQREYSYEQYF. CDR3 sequence (DNA): TGTGCCAGCAGCCAACGCGAGTACTCCTACGAGCAGTACTTC. The full variable domain, in which reference TRBV7-9 and TRBJ2-7 provide the parts outside the CDR3, is DTGVSQNPRHKITKRGQNVTFRCDPISEHNRLYWYRQTLGQGPEFLTYFQNEAQLEKSRLLSDRFSAERPKGSFSTLEIQRTEQGDSAMYLCASSQREYSYEQYFGPGTRLTVT.

The chain has TRBV9 and TRBJ2-1; 9 positions match TRBD2. The ends lost 3 bases at V and 3 bases at J; junction bases unmatched: 4. This CDR3 spans 15 amino acids. CDR1 and CDR2 (germline): SGDLS, YYNGEE. In DNA, the CDR3 is TGTGCCAGCAGCGGACCTAGCGGGATCTACAATGAGCAGTTCTTC. Protein sequence: CASSGPSGIYNEQFF.

The chain joins TRBV10-1 to TRBJ2-1; 10 bases fit TRBD2. The CDR3 runs 15 residues. The germline V gene has CDR1 WNHNN and CDR2 SYGVQD (reference sequence). Trimming removed 2 bases from V and 6 bases from J; junction bases left unmatched: 4. CDR3: CASSERVAGGNEQFF. The DNA of the CDR3 is TGCGCCAGCAGTGAGAGAGTAGCGGGAGGCAATGAGCAGTTCTTC.

CDR3 region: CASSLRQGVSYEQYF. The CDR3 region has the DNA TGTGCCAGCAGCTTAAGGCAGGGCGTTTCCTACGAGCAGTACTTC. This rearrangement joins TRBV7-6 to TRBJ2-7; D perhaps matches TRBD1 (5 bases). This CDR3 spans 15 amino acids. Trimming took off 2 bases at V and 1 base at J, with 12 bases between the two ends. Germline CDR1 is SGHVS and CDR2 is FNYEAQ. Combining the CDR3 with reference TRBV7-6 and TRBJ2-7 gives the whole variable domain GAGVSQSPRYKVTKRGQDVALRCDPISGHVSLYWYRQALGQGPEFLTYFNYEAQQDKSGLPNDRFSAERPEGSISTLTIQRTEQRDSAMYRCASSLRQGVSYEQYFGPGTRLTVT.

The gene calls are TRBV7-7 and TRBJ2-5, with TRBD1 matching 8 bases. V was pared by 5 bases and J by 5 bases, with 13 bases of the junction left unmatched. This CDR3 contains 16 residues. From germline, CDR1 is SSHAT and CDR2 FNYEAQ (reference sequence). CDR3 bases: TGTGCCAGCAGCGCTAGACAGGGGCAAAGGGGGGAGACCCAGTACTTC. Protein product: CASSARQGQRGETQYF. Complete variable domain (other parts from reference TRBV7-7 and TRBJ2-5): GAGVSQSPRYKVTKRGQDVTLRCDPISSHATLYWYQQALGQGPEFLTYFNYEAQPDKSGLPSDRFSAERPEGSISTLTIQRTEQRDSAMYRCASSARQGQRGETQYFGPGTRLLVL.

This chain links TRBV5-6 with TRBJ2-5, with D possibly matching TRBD1 (6 bases). Trimming left V 1 base short and J 1 base short, with 11 bases between. Looked up from germline, CDR1 is SGHDT and CDR2 is YYEEEE. The CDR3 is 15 residues long. The CDR3 sequence is CASSLKQGRQETQYF. In DNA, the CDR3 is TGTGCCAGCAGCTTGAAACAGGGACGCCAAGAGACCCAGTACTTC.

The rearrangement uses TRBV30 and TRBJ1-4; D is perhaps TRBD1 (6 bases). V lost 2 bases and J lost 4, with 11 bases in between. This CDR3 comprises 14 residues. Germline V gene sequence: CDR1 GTSNPN, CDR2 SVGIG (reference sequence). The CDR3 loop is CAWSLDSYNEKLFF. CDR3 nucleotide sequence: TGTGCCTGGAGTTTGGACAGTTATAATGAAAAACTGTTTTTT.

This clone showed up just once. The chain uses TRBV5-4 and TRBJ2-7; 8 bases are shared with TRBD1. The CDR3 contains 14 residues. V trimming: 2 bases; J trimming: 6 bases; junction bases outside the gene matches: 7. The germline V gene has CDR1 SGHNT and CDR2 YYREEE (reference sequence). As DNA, the CDR3 is TGTGCCAGCAGCTTAGCGACAGGGGTTAGCGAGCAGTACTTC. This gives the protein CASSLATGVSEQYF.